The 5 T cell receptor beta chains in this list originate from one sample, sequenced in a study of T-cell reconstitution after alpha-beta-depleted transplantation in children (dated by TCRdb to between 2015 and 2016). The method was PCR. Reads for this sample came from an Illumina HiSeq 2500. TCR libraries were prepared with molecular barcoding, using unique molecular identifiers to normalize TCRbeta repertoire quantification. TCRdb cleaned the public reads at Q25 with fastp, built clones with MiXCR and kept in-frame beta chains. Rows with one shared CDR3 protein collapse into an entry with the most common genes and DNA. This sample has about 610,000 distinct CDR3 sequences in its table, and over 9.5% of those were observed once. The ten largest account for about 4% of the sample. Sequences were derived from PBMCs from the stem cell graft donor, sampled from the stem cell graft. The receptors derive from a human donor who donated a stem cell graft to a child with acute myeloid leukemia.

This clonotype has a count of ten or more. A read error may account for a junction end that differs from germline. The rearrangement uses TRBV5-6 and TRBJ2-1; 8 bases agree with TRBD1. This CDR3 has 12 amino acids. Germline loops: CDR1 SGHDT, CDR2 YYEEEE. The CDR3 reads CASSIRQGYPLF. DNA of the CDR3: TGTGCCAGCAGCATTAGACAGGGGTACCCCCTCTTC. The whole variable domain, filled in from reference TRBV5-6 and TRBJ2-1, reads DAGVTQSPTHLIKTRGQQVTLRCSPKSGHDTVSWYQQALGQGPQFIFQYYEEEERQRGNFPDRFSGHQFPNYSSELNVNALLLGDSALYLCASSIRQGYPLFGPGTRLTVL.

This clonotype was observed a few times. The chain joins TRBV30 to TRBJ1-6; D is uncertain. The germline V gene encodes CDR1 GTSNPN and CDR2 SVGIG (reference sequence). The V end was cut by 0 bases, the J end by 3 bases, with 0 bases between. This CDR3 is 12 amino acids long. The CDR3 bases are TGTGCCTGGAGTGTCTATAATTCACCCCTCCACTTT. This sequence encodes CAWSVYNSPLHF.

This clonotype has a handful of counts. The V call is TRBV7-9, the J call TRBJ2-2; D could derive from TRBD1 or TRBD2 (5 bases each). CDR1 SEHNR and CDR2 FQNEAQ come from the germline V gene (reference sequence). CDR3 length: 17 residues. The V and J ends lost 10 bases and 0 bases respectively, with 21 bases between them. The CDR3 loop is CAKAKDFLGANTGELFF. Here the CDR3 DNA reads TGTGCCAAAGCTAAGGACTTCCTGGGGGCGAACACCGGGGAGCTGTTTTTT.

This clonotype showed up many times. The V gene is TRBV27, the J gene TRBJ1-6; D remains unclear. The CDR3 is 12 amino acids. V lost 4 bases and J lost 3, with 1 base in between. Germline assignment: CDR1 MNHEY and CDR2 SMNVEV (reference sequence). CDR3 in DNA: TGTGCCAGCAGTTACTATAATTCACCCCTCCACTTT. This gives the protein CASSYYNSPLHF.

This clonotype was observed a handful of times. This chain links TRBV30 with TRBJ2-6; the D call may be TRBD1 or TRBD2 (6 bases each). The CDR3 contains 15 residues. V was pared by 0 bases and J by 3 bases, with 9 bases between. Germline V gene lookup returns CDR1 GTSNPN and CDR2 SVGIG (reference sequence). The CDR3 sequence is CAWSVRGLGANVLTF. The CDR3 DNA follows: TGTGCCTGGAGTGTACGGGGGCTTGGGGCCAACGTCCTGACTTTC. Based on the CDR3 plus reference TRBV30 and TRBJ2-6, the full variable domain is SQTIHQWPATLVQPVGSPLSLECTVEGTSNPNLYWYRQAAGRGLQLLFYSVGIGQISSEVPQNLSASRPQDRQFILSSKKLLLSDSGFYLCAWSVRGLGANVLTFGAGSRLTVL.